The 28 T cell receptor beta chains below come from one sample, sequenced in a study of regulatory T cells in long-lasting Graves disease. TCR beta libraries were built with iRepertoire HTBI primers and Arm-PCR of CDR3 regions. In TCRdb, the multiplex PCR reads were re-called with MiXCR into one record per CDR3 protein. The sample lists roughly 450,000 distinct CDR3 sequences, about a fifth seen once, with 7.8% in the top ten. Noted time point: persistent/refractory GD, antithyroid drugs over 5 years with positive TRAb. RNA extracted from PBMCs served as the sequencing template. The material sequenced was peripheral blood mononuclear cells (PBMCs), taken when the disease was refractory, from a patient treated with antithyroid drugs. The source of these receptors is a female donor with Graves disease.

This clonotype came up once. The genes are TRBV3-1 and TRBJ1-2, with TRBD1 as a possible D gene (6 bases). Deletions cut 0 bases from V and 6 bases from J, with 20 bases between. This CDR3 is built from 17 residues. The germline CDR1 and CDR2 sequences are LGHDT and YNNKEL (reference sequence). The CDR3 protein is CASSQDGLTGAGHGYTF. The CDR3 DNA is TGTGCCAGCAGCCAAGATGGTCTAACGGGGGCGGGGCATGGCTACACCTTC.

The gene calls are TRBV4-1 and TRBJ1-1, with unresolved D. CDR1 and CDR2 from the germline V gene are MGHRA and YSYEKL. V lost 8 bases to trimming and J lost 1 base, with 14 bases between them. CDR3 length equals 14 residues. CDR3 sequence reads: CASRSRESNTEAFF. The CDR3 DNA reads TGCGCCAGCCGCTCCCGGGAGTCGAACACTGAAGCTTTCTTT.

This clonotype was seen at least ten times. The chain joins TRBV6-1 to TRBJ1-4, with D unresolved. This CDR3 has 12 residues. Between the trimmed V and J ends, which lost 4 bases and 17 bases, there was a span of 17 bases. Germline-derived CDR1 and CDR2 are MNHNS and SASEGT. The CDR3 is CASSVNAGHLFF. The CDR3 coding sequence is TGTGCCAGCAGTGTTAACGCGGGCCACCTTTTTTTT.

A few counts support this clonotype. This chain uses TRBV6-2 or TRBV6-3 with TRBJ2-5, with 8 bases that match TRBD1. CDR3 length: 14 residues. The germline V gene has CDR1 MNHEY and CDR2 SVGEGT. The V gene end was trimmed by 5 bases and the J gene end by 5 bases; junction bases not matched to a gene: 7. The CDR3 DNA reads as TGTGCCAGCAGTCTGGACAGGGAATACGAGACCCAGTACTTC. Translated: CASSLDREYETQYF.

This clonotype was counted a few times. V gene TRBV6-1 combines with J gene TRBJ1-2, with 7 bases aligning to TRBD1. CDR1 and CDR2 from the germline V gene are MNHNS and SASEGT. J was trimmed by 1 base and V by 8 bases; bases with no gene match: 10. The CDR3 loop spans 15 amino acids. Here the CDR3 reads CASLGSSGGNYGYTF. The CDR3, as DNA: TGTGCCAGCCTAGGTTCTTCAGGGGGTAACTATGGCTACACCTTC.

This clonotype was detected a few times. V and J are TRBV19 and TRBJ2-2; 10 bases match TRBD1. This CDR3 has 19 residues. Germline CDR1 LNHDA, CDR2 SQIVND (reference sequence). The J segment lost 2 bases and the V segment lost 5 bases, leaving 14 bases of the junction unmatched. CDR3 residues: CASSPRTGGPFQNTGELFF. The CDR3 DNA reads TGTGCCAGTAGTCCGCGGACAGGGGGTCCTTTCCAAAACACCGGGGAGCTGTTTTTT.

The rearrangement joins TRBV15 to TRBJ1-5, with D unclear. In germline, CDR1 is LNHNV, CDR2 YYDKDF (reference sequence). V was shortened by 1 base and J by 6 bases, with 4 bases between the two germline ends. The CDR3 runs to 12 residues. CDR3 residues: CATSRVSQPQHF. CDR3 DNA sequence: TGTGCCACCAGCAGAGTTTCTCAGCCCCAGCATTTT.

The rearrangement joins TRBV29-1 to TRBJ2-7, with 15 bases that match TRBD2. The CDR3 totals 20 residues. V shed 2 bases, J shed 0 bases, and the junction held 14 bases outside the gene matches. Germline V gene sequence: CDR1 SQVTM, CDR2 ANQGSEA. Here the CDR3 DNA reads TGCAGCGTTGAAACCCGGGGGGGGACTAGCGGGAGGATTCGCTCCTACGAGCAGTACTTC. Translation gives CSVETRGGTSGRIRSYEQYF.

The chain carries TRBV5-5 and TRBJ1-1; D remains ambiguous. Trimming took 3 bases from V and 0 from J, leaving 12 bases between them. The CDR3 spans 15 residues. CDR1 is SGHKS and CDR2 is YYEKEE in the germline V gene (reference sequence). CDR3 region: CASSSRTQMNTEAFF. For the CDR3, the DNA is TGTGCCAGCAGCTCTCGAACCCAGATGAACACTGAAGCTTTCTTT.

The J gene is TRBJ2-7, the V gene TRBV6-1, with 11 bases identical to TRBD2. V shed 7 bases, J shed 12 bases, and the junction held 8 bases outside the gene matches. The CDR3 has 12 amino acids. Germline V CDR1 and CDR2: MNHNS, SASEGT. In DNA form, the CDR3 reads TGTGCCAGCAACCAACTAGCGGGAGTGCTGTACTTC. Translating gives CASNQLAGVLYF.

This clonotype has a handful of counts. The rearrangement links TRBV7-3 to TRBJ2-7, with 8 nucleotides matching TRBD1. V lost 4 bases to trimming and J lost 3 bases; unmatched junction nucleotides: 2. CDR3 length: 13 residues. Germline CDR1 and CDR2: SGHTA and FQGTGA. In DNA, the CDR3 is TGTGCCAGCAGCTATGACAGGGGCTACGAGCAGTACTTC. This codes for CASSYDRGYEQYF.

V usage is TRBV5-1 and J usage is TRBJ2-2, with D uncertain. V was shortened by 0 bases and J by 5 bases, with 8 bases between the two germline ends. The CDR3 runs to 14 residues. Germline CDR1 is SGHRS and CDR2 is YFSETQ. The CDR3 region is CASSLAYRTGELFF. CDR3 coding DNA: TGCGCCAGCAGCTTGGCCTACCGTACCGGGGAGCTGTTTTTT.

The V and J genes are TRBV5-4 and TRBJ2-6, with a possible D match to TRBD2 (6 bases). Germline-derived CDR1 and CDR2 are SGHNT and YYREEE (reference sequence). The CDR3 is 21 residues long. The V and J ends lost 1 base and 0 bases respectively, with 23 bases between them. CDR3 bases: TGTGCCAGCAGCTTGAAAGGAGGGTTCGAATCGTTGTCCTCTGGGGCCAACGTCCTGACTTTC. It encodes CASSLKGGFESLSSGANVLTF.

This clonotype appeared a few times. The V gene is TRBV7-2, the J gene TRBJ1-1, with a possible D match to TRBD1 (6 bases). CDR3 length equals 15 residues. Germline V gene lookup returns CDR1 SGHTA and CDR2 FQGNSA. Trimming stripped 3 bases from V and 5 bases from J, with 16 bases between. The CDR3 region has the DNA TGTGCCAGCAGCTTGGGCGGGACATCCGTGACTGAAGCTTTCTTT. Amino acid sequence: CASSLGGTSVTEAFF. Filled out from reference TRBV7-2 and TRBJ1-1, the complete variable domain reads GAGVSQSPSNKVTEKGKDVELRCDPISGHTALYWYRQSLGQGLEFLIYFQGNSAPDKSGLPSDRFSAERTGGSVSTLTIQRTQQEDSAVYLCASSLGGTSVTEAFFGQGTRLTVV.

CDR3 in DNA: TGTGCCTGGAGTGGTCCCGGGACAGGGGGTGGAAACACCATATATTTT. Its translation is CAWSGPGTGGGNTIYF. The chain recombines TRBV30 with TRBJ1-3; 11 bases align to TRBD1. The length of the CDR3 is 16 residues. Losses at the gene ends were 1 base for V and 3 bases for J; bases not matched to a gene: 5. Germline CDR1 reads GTSNPN; CDR2 reads SVGIG (reference sequence).

The chain has TRBV6-1 and TRBJ2-6; possible D gene TRBD2, 5 bases. V dropped 5 bases and J dropped 2 bases, with 22 bases sitting between them. The V gene's germline CDR1 is MNHNS and CDR2 SASEGT. The CDR3 length is 19 residues. CDR3 nucleotide sequence: TGTGCCAGCAGTCGCTGGACTCGCGGATGGACCACTGGGGCCAACGTCCTGACTTTC. It codes for CASSRWTRGWTTGANVLTF.

The genes are TRBV5-1 and TRBJ1-1, with unresolved D. CDR1 and CDR2 from the germline V gene are SGHRS and YFSETQ. V gave up 1 base and J gave up 1 base, with 11 bases separating them. The CDR3 is 15 residues long. Here the CDR3 reads CASSLLGKRNTEAFF. The CDR3 nucleotides are TGCGCCAGCAGCTTGTTAGGGAAAAGGAACACTGAAGCTTTCTTT.

Concerning this clonotype itself: One end of the junction fails to match germline, which may point to a read error. The CDR3 nucleotides read TGTGCTAGCAGTCGGAACCTACCACAAGATACGCAGTATTTT. It yields the protein CASSRNLPQDTQYF. The chain employs TRBV28 and TRBJ2-3; unclear D gene. In germline, CDR1 is MDHEN, CDR2 SYDVKM. This CDR3 is 14 amino acids long. The whole variable domain, remainder taken from reference TRBV28 and TRBJ2-3, is DVKVTQSSRYLVKRTGEKVFLECVQDMDHENMFWYRQDPGLGLRLIYFSYDVKMKEKGDIPEGYSVSREKKERFSLILESASTNQTSMYLCASSRNLPQDTQYFGPGTRLTVL.

V usage is TRBV4-1 and J usage is TRBJ1-4; D ambiguous. The CDR3 extends over 16 amino acids. Germline CDR1 and CDR2: MGHRA and YSYEKL. Trimming shortened V by 1 base and J by 4 bases, and 13 bases separated the two germline ends. The CDR3 sequence is CASSQATGAINEKLFF. DNA for the CDR3: TGCGCCAGCAGCCAAGCTACTGGCGCTATTAATGAAAAACTGTTTTTT.

The chain is built from TRBV7-8 and TRBJ1-5; 7 positions match TRBD1. Trimming removed 5 bases from V and 6 bases from J; junction bases left unmatched: 10. This CDR3 region has 15 residues. Germline CDR1 and CDR2: SGHVS and FQNEAQ. DNA for the CDR3: TGTGCCAGCAGCCCCGGTCGACAGGGTCGTCAGCCCCAGCATTTT. Protein product: CASSPGRQGRQPQHF.

This clonotype was seen at least ten times. The V gene is TRBV20-1, the J gene TRBJ2-5, with TRBD1 identical over 11 bases. Germline V gene sequence: CDR1 DFQATT, CDR2 SNEGSKA (reference sequence). V was clipped by 6 bases and J by 2 bases; unmatched bases: 5. The CDR3 loop spans 14 amino acids. The CDR3 is CSAPGTGGQETQYF. The CDR3 DNA reads TGCAGTGCCCCCGGGACAGGGGGACAAGAGACCCAGTACTTC.

This clonotype has more than one count but fewer than ten. CDR3 sequence (DNA): TGCGCCAGCAGCCAAGTCTTGGGGACCAACGAGCAGTACTTC. Protein sequence: CASSQVLGTNEQYF. The chain is built from TRBV4-3 and TRBJ2-7, with D possibly being TRBD1 or TRBD2 (5 bases each). This CDR3 spans 14 amino acids. Germline CDR1 and CDR2: LGHNA and YSLEER. Trimming removed 1 base at V and 5 bases at J, with 12 bases between.

The V call is TRBV7-9, the J call TRBJ2-2; the D gene is possibly TRBD1 (6 bases). The CDR3 has 14 amino acids. Trimming took off 3 bases at V and 10 bases at J, with 15 bases between the two ends. CDR1 is SEHNR, CDR2 FQNEAQ, per germline (reference sequence). Here the CDR3 reads CASSFQQGIKELFF. The CDR3 DNA follows: TGTGCCAGCAGCTTCCAACAGGGTATAAAGGAGCTGTTTTTT.

This clonotype occurred many times. The chain combines TRBV7-8 with TRBJ2-7; TRBD2 aligns across 9 bases. The CDR3 consists of 17 residues. V was pared by 0 bases and J by 3 bases, with 9 bases of the junction left unmatched. Germline CDR1 reads SGHVS; CDR2 reads FQNEAQ. This CDR3 reads CASSLALAGSSNYEQYF. Here the CDR3 DNA reads TGTGCCAGCAGCTTAGCGCTAGCGGGATCGAGCAACTACGAGCAGTACTTC.

This clonotype was recorded at least ten times. This chain uses TRBV30 with TRBJ2-2; possibly TRBD1 for D (6 bases). Deletions cut 5 bases from V and 5 bases from J, with 9 bases between. The V gene's germline CDR1 is GTSNPN and CDR2 SVGIG (reference sequence). The CDR3 is 12 amino acids. As DNA, the CDR3 is TGTGCCTGGGTTGACAGGACCGGGGAGCTGTTTTTT. Protein: CAWVDRTGELFF. Together with reference TRBV30 and TRBJ2-2, the CDR3 gives the full variable domain: SQTIHQWPATLVQPVGSPLSLECTVEGTSNPNLYWYRQAAGRGLQLLFYSVGIGQISSEVPQNLSASRPQDRQFILSSKKLLLSDSGFYLCAWVDRTGELFFGEGSRLTVL.

This clonotype was counted at least ten times. The chain uses TRBV7-6 and TRBJ2-7; the D is unclear. V was pared by 5 bases and J by 6 bases, with 14 bases between. CDR1 is SGHVS, CDR2 FNYEAQ, per germline. The CDR3 extends over 13 amino acids. CDR3 sequence (DNA): TGTGCCAGCAGCCACGACCTATTAGGCGAGCAGTACTTC. This translates into CASSHDLLGEQYF.

This clonotype has ten or more counts. This rearrangement joins TRBV27 to TRBJ2-4; 8 bases agree with TRBD1. The CDR3 is 11 amino acids. The V segment lost 10 bases and the J segment 6 bases; nucleotides outside the gene matches: 2. CDR1 MNHEY and CDR2 SMNVEV come from the germline V gene (reference sequence). The CDR3 bases are TGTGCCACCACAGGGGGAAACATTCAGTACTTC. Its protein is CATTGGNIQYF.

This clonotype was observed many times. In DNA form, the CDR3 reads TGTGCCAGCAGTACGAGTCTTGGGGAGCAGTACTTC. Protein sequence: CASSTSLGEQYF. The genes are TRBV28 and TRBJ2-7; no reliable D call. V lost 5 bases and J lost 7, with 12 bases in between. Germline-derived CDR1 and CDR2 are MDHEN and SYDVKM. This CDR3 comprises 12 residues.